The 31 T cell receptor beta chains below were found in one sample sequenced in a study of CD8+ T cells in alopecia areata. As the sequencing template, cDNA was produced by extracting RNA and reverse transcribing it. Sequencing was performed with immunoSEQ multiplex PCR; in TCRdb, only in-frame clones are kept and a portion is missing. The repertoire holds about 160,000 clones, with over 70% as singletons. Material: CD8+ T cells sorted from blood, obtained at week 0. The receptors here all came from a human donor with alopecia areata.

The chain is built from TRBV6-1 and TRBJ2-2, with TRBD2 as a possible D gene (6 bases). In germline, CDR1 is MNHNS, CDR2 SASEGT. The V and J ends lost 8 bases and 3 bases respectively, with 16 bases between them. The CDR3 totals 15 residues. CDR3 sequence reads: CASGPGSGDTGELFF. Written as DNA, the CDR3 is TGTGCCAGCGGACCCGGGAGTGGGGACACCGGGGAGCTGTTTTTT.

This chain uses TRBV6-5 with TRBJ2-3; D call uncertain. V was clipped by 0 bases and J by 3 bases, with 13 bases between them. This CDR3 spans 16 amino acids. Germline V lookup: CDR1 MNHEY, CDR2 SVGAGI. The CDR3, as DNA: TGTGCCAGCAGTTACTCGTCCGAGGAAGGTACAGATACGCAGTATTTT. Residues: CASSYSSEEGTDTQYF.

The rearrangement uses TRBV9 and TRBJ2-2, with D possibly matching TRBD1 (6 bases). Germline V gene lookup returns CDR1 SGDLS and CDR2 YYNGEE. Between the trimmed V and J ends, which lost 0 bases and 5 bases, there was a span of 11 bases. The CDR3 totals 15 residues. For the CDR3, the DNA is TGTGCCAGCAGCGTAGGAGGGGGTGAGACCGGGGAGCTGTTTTTT. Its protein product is CASSVGGGETGELFF.

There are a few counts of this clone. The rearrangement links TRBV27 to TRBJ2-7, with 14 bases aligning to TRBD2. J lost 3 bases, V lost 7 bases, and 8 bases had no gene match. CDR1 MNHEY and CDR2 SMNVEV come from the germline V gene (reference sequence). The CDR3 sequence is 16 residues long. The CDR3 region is CASNGPGLAGGYEQYF. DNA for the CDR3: TGTGCCAGCAACGGACCCGGACTAGCGGGAGGCTACGAGCAGTACTTC.

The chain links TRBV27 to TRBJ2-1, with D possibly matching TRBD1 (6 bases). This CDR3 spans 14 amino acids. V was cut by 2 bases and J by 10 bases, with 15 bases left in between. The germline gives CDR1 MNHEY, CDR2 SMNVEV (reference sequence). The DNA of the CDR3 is TGTGCCAGCAGTTTAGGGACACTGGGCGACGAGCAGTTCTTC. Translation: CASSLGTLGDEQFF.

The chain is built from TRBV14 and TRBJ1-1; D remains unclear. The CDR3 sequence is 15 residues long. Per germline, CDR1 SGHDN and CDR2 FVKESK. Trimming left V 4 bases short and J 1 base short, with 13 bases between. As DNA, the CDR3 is TGTGCCAGCAGCCCCTGGGAGGGCGGGAACACTGAAGCTTTCTTT. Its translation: CASSPWEGGNTEAFF.

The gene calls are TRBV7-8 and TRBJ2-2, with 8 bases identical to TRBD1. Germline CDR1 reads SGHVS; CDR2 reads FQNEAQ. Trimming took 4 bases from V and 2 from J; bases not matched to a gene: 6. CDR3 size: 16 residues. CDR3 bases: TGTGCCAGCAGCTCGCCCGACAGGGGAAACACCGGGGAGCTGTTTTTT. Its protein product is CASSSPDRGNTGELFF.

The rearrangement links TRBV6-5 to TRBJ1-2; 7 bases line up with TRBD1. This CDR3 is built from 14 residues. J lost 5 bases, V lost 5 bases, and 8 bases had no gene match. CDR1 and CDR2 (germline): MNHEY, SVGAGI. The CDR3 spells CASSPSGQTYGYTF. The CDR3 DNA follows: TGTGCCAGCAGTCCCTCGGGACAGACTTATGGCTACACCTTC.

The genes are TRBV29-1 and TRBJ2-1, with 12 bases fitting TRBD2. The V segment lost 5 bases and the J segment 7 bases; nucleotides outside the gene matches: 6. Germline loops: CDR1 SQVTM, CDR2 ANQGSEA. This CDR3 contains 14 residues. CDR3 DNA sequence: TGCAGCGTTACGACTAGCGGGGGACGTAATGAGCAGTTCTTC. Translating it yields CSVTTSGGRNEQFF.

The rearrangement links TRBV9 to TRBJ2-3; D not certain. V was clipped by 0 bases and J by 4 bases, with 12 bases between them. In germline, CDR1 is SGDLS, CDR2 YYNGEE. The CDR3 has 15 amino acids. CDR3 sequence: CASSVDLTEADTQYF. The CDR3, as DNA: TGTGCCAGCAGCGTAGATCTTACCGAGGCAGATACGCAGTATTTT.

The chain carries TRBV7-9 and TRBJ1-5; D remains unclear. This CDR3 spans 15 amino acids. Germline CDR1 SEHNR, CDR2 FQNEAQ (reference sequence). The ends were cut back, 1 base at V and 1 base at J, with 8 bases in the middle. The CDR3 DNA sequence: TGTGCCAGCAGCTTAGGCACCCTAAGCAATCAGCCCCAGCATTTT. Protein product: CASSLGTLSNQPQHF.

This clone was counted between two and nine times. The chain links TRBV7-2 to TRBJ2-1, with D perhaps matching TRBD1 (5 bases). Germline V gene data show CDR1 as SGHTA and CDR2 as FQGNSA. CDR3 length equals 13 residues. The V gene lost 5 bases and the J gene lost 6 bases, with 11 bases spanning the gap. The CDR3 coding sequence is TGTGCCAGCAGCACGGACATGATCAATGAGCAGTTCTTC. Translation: CASSTDMINEQFF.

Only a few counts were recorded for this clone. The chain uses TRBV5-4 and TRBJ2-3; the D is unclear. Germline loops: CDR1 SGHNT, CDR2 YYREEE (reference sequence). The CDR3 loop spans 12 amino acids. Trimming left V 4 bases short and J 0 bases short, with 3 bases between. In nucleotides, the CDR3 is TGTGCCAGCAGCCAAAGCACAGATACGCAGTATTTT. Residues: CASSQSTDTQYF.

CDR3 nucleotides: TGTGCCAGCAGCTCCGGGACGGAGGTCACAGATACGCAGTATTTT. The encoded protein is CASSSGTEVTDTQYF. The chain couples TRBV7-9 to TRBJ2-3; TRBD1 or TRBD2 may be the D gene (5 bases each). V lost 4 bases to trimming and J lost 2 bases, with 13 bases between them. The CDR3 contains 15 residues. The germline V gene has CDR1 SEHNR and CDR2 FQNEAQ (reference sequence).

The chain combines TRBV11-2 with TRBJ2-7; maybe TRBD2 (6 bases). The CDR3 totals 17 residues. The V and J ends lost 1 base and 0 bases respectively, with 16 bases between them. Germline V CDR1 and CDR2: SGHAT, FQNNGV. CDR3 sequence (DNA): TGTGCCAGCAGCTTAGGGTATGCTAGCGTGGACTCCTACGAGCAGTACTTC. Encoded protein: CASSLGYASVDSYEQYF.

CDR3: CASSHPQGTSYEQYF. In DNA form, the CDR3 reads TGTGCCAGCAGCCACCCACAGGGAACTTCCTACGAGCAGTACTTC. The gene calls are TRBV14 and TRBJ2-7; D is perhaps TRBD1 (6 bases). The V and J ends lost 3 bases and 1 base respectively, with 13 bases between them. Germline V gene sequence: CDR1 SGHDN, CDR2 FVKESK. CDR3 size: 15 residues.

In DNA form, the CDR3 reads TGTGCCACCAGGGTCGGCTACGAGCAGTACTTC. Translating gives CATRVGYEQYF. This chain connects TRBV19 to TRBJ2-7, with D perhaps matching TRBD1 (5 bases). V lost 10 bases to trimming and J lost 3 bases, with 10 bases between them. This CDR3 has 11 residues. Germline V gene lookup returns CDR1 LNHDA and CDR2 SQIVND (reference sequence).

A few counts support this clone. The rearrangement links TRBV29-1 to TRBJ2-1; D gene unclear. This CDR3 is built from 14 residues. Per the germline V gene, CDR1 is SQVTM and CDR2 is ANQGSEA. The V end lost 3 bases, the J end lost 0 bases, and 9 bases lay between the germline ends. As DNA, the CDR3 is TGCAGCGTTGATCAGTCCTTCTCCTACAATGAGCAGTTCTTC. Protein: CSVDQSFSYNEQFF.

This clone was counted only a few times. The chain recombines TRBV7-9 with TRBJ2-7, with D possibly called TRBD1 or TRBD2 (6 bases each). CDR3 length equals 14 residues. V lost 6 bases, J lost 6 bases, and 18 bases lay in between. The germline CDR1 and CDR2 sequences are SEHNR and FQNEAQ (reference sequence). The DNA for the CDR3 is TGTGCCAGCAGGCTGCCGGGGGCGACTTCCGAGCAGTACTTC. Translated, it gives CASRLPGATSEQYF.

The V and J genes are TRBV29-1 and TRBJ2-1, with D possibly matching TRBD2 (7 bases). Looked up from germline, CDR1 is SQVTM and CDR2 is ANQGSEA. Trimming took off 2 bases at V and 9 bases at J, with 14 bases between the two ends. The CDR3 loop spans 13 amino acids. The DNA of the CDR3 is TGCAGCGTTGAAAGGGGGGGATTGGGTGAGCAGTTCTTC. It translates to CSVERGGLGEQFF.

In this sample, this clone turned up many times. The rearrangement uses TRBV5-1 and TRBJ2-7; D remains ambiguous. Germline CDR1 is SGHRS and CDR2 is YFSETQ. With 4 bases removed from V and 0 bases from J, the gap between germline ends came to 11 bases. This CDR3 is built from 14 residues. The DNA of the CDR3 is TGCGCCAGCAGCACGGACGGAGACTCCTACGAGCAGTACTTC. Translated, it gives CASSTDGDSYEQYF.

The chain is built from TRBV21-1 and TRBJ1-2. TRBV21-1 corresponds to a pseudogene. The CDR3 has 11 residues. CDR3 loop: CASSKGTNPSF. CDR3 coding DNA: TGTGCCAGCAGCAAAGGGACGAACCCTTCCTTC.

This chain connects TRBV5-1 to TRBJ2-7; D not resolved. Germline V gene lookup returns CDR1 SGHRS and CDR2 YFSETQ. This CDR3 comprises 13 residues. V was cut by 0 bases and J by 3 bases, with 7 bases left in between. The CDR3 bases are TGCGCCAGCAGCTTGGGGGTGGGCTACGAGCAGTACTTC. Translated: CASSLGVGYEQYF.

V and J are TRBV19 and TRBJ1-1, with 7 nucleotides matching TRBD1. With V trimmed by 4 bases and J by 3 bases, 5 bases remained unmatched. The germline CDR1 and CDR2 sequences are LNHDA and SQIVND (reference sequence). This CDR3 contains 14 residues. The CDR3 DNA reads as TGTGCCAGTAGTAAGACAGGGCGCGACACTGAAGCTTTCTTT. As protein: CASSKTGRDTEAFF.

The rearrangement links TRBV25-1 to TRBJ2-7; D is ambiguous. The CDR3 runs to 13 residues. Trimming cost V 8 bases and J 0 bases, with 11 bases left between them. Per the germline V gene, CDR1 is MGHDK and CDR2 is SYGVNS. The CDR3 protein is CASRPDSSYEQYF. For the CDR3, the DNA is TGTGCCAGCCGGCCGGATAGCTCCTACGAGCAGTACTTC.

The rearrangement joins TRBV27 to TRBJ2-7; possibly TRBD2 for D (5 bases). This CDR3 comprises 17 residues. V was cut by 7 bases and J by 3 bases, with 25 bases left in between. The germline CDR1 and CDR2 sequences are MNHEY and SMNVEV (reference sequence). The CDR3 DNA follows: TGTGCCAGCACCCGACGGGTAGAAACTAGGGCGTACTACGAGCAGTACTTC. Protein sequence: CASTRRVETRAYYEQYF.

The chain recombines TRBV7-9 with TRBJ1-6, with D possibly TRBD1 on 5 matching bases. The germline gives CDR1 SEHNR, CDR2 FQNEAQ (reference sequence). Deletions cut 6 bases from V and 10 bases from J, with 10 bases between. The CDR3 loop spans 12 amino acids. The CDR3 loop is CASRIGASPLHF. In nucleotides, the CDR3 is TGTGCCAGCAGAATAGGGGCATCACCCCTCCACTTT.

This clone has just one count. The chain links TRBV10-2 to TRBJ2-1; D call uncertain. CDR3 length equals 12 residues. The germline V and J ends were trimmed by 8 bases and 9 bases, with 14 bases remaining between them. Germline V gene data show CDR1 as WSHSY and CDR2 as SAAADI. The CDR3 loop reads CASRTAIGEQFF. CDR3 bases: TGCGCCAGCCGAACGGCCATCGGTGAGCAGTTCTTC.

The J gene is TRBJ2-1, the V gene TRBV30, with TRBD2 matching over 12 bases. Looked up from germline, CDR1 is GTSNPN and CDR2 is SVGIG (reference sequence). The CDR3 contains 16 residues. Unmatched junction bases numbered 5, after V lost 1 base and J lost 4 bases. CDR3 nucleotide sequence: TGTGCCTGGAGTGGACTAGCGGGGGACCCTTACAATGAGCAGTTCTTC. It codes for CAWSGLAGDPYNEQFF. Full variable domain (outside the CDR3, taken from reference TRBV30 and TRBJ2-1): SQTIHQWPATLVQPVGSPLSLECTVEGTSNPNLYWYRQAAGRGLQLLFYSVGIGQISSEVPQNLSASRPQDRQFILSSKKLLLSDSGFYLCAWSGLAGDPYNEQFFGPGTRLTVL.

CDR3: CASSLDSWGSGETQYF. DNA of the CDR3: TGTGCCAGCAGCTTAGATTCGTGGGGTTCCGGAGAGACCCAGTACTTC. This chain uses TRBV11-2 with TRBJ2-5; D is unresolved. Between the trimmed V and J ends, which lost 0 bases and 4 bases, there was a span of 15 bases. CDR1 is SGHAT, CDR2 FQNNGV, per germline. The CDR3 is made up of 16 amino acids.

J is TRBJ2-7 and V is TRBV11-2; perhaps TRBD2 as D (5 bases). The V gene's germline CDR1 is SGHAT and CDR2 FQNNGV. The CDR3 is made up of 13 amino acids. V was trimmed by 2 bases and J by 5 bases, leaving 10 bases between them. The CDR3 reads CASSLTGIHEQYF. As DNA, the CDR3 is TGTGCCAGCAGCTTAACCGGGATCCACGAGCAGTACTTC.